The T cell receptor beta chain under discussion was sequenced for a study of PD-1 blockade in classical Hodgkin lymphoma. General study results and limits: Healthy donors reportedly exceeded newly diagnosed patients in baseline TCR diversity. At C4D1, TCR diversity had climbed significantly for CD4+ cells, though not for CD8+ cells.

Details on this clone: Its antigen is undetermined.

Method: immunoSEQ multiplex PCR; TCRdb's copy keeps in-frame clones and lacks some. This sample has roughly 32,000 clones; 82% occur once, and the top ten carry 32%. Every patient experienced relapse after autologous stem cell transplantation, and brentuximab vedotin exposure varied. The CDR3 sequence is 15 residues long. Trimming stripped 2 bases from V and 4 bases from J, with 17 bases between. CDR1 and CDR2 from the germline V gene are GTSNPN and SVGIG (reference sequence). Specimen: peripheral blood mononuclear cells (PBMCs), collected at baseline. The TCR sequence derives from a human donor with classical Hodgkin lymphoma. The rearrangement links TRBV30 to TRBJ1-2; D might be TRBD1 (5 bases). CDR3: CAWSPLQTVRYGYTF. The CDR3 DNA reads TGTGCCTGGAGTCCCTTACAGACAGTCCGCTATGGCTACACCTTC.